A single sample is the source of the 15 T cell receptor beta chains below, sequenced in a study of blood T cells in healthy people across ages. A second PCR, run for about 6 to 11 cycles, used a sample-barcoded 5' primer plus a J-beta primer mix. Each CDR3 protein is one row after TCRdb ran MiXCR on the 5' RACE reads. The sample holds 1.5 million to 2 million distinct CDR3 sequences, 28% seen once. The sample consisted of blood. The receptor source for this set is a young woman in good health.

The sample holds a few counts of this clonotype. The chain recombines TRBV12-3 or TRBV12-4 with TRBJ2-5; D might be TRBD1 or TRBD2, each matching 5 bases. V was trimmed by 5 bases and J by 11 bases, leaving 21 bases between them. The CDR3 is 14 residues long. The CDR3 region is CASSVSRAPWEQYF. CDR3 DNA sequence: TGTGCCAGCAGTGTAAGCAGGGCCCCCTGGGAGCAGTACTTC.

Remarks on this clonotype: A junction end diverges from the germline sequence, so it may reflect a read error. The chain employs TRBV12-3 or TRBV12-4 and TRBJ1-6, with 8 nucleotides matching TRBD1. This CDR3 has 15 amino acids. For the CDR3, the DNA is TGTGCCAGCAGTCTGCGGACAGGGCGGAATTCACTCCTCCACTTT. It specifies CASSLRTGRNSLLHF.

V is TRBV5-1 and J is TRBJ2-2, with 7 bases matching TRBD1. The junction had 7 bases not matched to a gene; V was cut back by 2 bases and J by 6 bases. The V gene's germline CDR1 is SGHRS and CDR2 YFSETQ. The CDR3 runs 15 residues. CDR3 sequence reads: CASSLTTGLAGELFF. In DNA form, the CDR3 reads TGCGCCAGCAGCTTAACGACAGGGTTGGCCGGGGAGCTGTTTTTT.

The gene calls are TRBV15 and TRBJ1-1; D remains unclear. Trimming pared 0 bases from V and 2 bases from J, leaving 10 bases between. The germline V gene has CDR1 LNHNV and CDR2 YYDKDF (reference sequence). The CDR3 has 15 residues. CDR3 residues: CATSRDAPLNTEAFF. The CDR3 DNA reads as TGTGCCACCAGCAGAGATGCCCCACTAAACACTGAAGCTTTCTTT.

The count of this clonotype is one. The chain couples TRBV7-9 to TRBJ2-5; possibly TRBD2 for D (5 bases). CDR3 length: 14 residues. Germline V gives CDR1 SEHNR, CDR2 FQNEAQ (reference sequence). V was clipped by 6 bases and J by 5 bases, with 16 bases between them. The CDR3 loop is CASSREGSGETQYF. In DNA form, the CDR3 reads TGTGCCAGCAGTCGAGAGGGTTCTGGGGAGACCCAGTACTTC.

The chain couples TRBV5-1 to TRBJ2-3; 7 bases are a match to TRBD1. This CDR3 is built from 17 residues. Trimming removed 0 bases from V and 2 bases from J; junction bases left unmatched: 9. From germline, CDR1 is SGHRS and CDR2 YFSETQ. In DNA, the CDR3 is TGCGCCAGCAGCTTGGCCCCGACAGGGATAACCACAGATACGCAGTATTTT. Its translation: CASSLAPTGITTDTQYF.

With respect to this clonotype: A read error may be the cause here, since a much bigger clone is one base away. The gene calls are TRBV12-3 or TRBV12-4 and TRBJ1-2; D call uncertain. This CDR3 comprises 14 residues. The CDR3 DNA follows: TGTGCCGGCAGTTTCCGCTACGAAGTTGGGGGCTACACCTTC. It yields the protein CAGSFRYEVGGYTF.

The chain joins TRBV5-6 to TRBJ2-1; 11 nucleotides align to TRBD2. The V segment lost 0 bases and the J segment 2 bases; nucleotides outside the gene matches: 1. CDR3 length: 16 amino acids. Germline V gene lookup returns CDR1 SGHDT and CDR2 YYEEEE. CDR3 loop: CASSLETSGAYNEQFF. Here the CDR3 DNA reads TGTGCCAGCAGCTTGGAGACTAGCGGGGCCTACAATGAGCAGTTCTTC. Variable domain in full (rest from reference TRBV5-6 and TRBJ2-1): DAGVTQSPTHLIKTRGQQVTLRCSPKSGHDTVSWYQQALGQGPQFIFQYYEEEERQRGNFPDRFSGHQFPNYSSELNVNALLLGDSALYLCASSLETSGAYNEQFFGPGTRLTVL.

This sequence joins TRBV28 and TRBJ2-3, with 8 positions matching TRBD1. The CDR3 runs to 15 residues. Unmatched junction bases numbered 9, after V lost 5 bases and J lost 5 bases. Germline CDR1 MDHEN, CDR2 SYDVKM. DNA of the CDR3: TGTGCCAGCAGTCTCACAGGGGGTGAGGTAGATACGCAGTATTTT. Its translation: CASSLTGGEVDTQYF.

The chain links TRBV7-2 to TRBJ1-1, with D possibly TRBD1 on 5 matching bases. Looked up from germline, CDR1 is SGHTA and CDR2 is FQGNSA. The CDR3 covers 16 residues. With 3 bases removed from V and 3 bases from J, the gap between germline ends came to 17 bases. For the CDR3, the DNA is TGTGCCAGCAGCTTCTGGTTTGGGGGGGTGGACACTGAAGCTTTCTTT. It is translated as CASSFWFGGVDTEAFF.

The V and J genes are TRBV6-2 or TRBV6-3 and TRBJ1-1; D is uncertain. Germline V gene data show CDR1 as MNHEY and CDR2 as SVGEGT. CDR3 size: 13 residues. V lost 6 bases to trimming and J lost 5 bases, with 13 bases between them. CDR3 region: CASRRASGTEAFF. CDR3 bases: TGTGCCAGCAGGAGGGCCAGCGGGACTGAAGCTTTCTTT.

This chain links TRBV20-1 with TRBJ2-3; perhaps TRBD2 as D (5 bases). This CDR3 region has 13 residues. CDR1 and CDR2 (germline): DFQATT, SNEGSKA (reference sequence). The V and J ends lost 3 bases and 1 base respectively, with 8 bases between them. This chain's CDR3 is CSASYSGTDTQYF. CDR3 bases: TGCAGTGCTAGTTATAGCGGCACAGATACGCAGTATTTT.

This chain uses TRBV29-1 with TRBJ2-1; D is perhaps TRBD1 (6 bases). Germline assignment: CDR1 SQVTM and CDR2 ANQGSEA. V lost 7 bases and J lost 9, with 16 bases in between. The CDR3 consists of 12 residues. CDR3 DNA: TGCAGCGGCGCCGGGACAACTGGTGAGCAGTTCTTC. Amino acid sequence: CSGAGTTGEQFF.

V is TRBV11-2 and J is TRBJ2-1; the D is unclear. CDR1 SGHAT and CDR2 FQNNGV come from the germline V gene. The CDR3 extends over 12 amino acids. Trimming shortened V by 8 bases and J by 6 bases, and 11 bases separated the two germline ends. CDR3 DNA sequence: TGTGCCAGCGCCGTAAGGGCCAATGAGCAGTTCTTC. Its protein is CASAVRANEQFF.

The DNA of the CDR3 is TGTGCCAGCAGCCAAGTCGGGGCCGCGGCCCTCCACTTT. Translated: CASSQVGAAALHF. The V gene is TRBV3-1, the J gene TRBJ1-6; tentatively, D is TRBD1 (5 bases). V lost 1 base to trimming and J lost 14 bases, with 12 bases between them. CDR3 length: 13 amino acids. Germline CDR1 is LGHDT and CDR2 is YNNKEL (reference sequence).